The next 15 T cell receptor beta chains were all read from a single sample in a study of T cell clones after liver transplantation. Using immunoSEQ multiplex PCR, the repertoire was profiled, and TCRdb retains in-frame clones only, with some absent. The sample lists 72,000 or so clones, over 80% occurring once. Sequenced here: CD4+ T cells from blood, sampled at the 22-month timepoint. The receptors here all came from a human patient who received a liver transplant. Part of the T cells may come from the graft donor.

In this sample, this clone turned up once. This chain joins TRBV4-3 and TRBJ2-2; 9 bases fit TRBD2. V was clipped by 2 bases and J by 5 bases; unmatched bases: 3. The germline V gene has CDR1 LGHNA and CDR2 YSLEER. The CDR3 is 15 residues long. The CDR3 DNA reads TGCGCCAGCAGCCAATTAGCGGGGGCGACCGGGGAGCTGTTTTTT. Translating it yields CASSQLAGATGELFF.

The V call is TRBV7-3, the J call TRBJ2-2; 11 bases are a match to TRBD2. With V trimmed by 5 bases and J by 0 bases, 2 bases remained unmatched. CDR1 is SGHTA, CDR2 FQGTGA, per germline. The CDR3 length is 16 residues. The CDR3 DNA is TGTGCCAGCAGCATGACTAGCGGGGCGAACACCGGGGAGCTGTTTTTT. It codes for CASSMTSGANTGELFF.

The rearrangement links TRBV27 to TRBJ2-5; 9 bases are shared with TRBD2. The CDR3 spans 15 residues. V lost 2 bases to trimming and J lost 4 bases; unmatched junction nucleotides: 5. The V gene's germline CDR1 is MNHEY and CDR2 SMNVEV (reference sequence). CDR3 in DNA: TGTGCCAGCAGTTTAACGACTAGCGGTATAGAGACCCAGTACTTC. It translates to CASSLTTSGIETQYF.

This clone was seen a handful of times. The V and J genes are TRBV19 and TRBJ1-2, with D perhaps matching TRBD1 (6 bases). Germline V gives CDR1 LNHDA, CDR2 SQIVND (reference sequence). The CDR3 length is 14 residues. The V gene lost 3 bases and the J gene lost 5 bases, with 13 bases spanning the gap. The CDR3 spells CASSILDRQYGYTF. CDR3 nucleotide sequence: TGTGCCAGTAGTATTTTGGACAGACAATATGGCTACACCTTC.

V and J are TRBV6-5 and TRBJ1-5, with D maybe TRBD1 (5 bases). V lost 4 bases, J lost 2 bases, and 9 bases lay in between. Germline values: CDR1 MNHEY, CDR2 SVGAGI. This CDR3 has 14 residues. The CDR3 nucleotides read TGTGCCAGCAGTTCGACAGTCCGCAATCAGCCCCAGCATTTT. Translated, it gives CASSSTVRNQPQHF.

V usage is TRBV27 and J usage is TRBJ2-2; TRBD2 agrees at 8 bases. From germline, CDR1 is MNHEY and CDR2 SMNVEV (reference sequence). This CDR3 has 16 amino acids. Trimming removed 7 bases from V and 3 bases from J; junction bases left unmatched: 10. The CDR3 nucleotides are TGTGCCAGCAAACCGTTAGCGGGATTAGACACCGGGGAGCTGTTTTTT. Translating gives CASKPLAGLDTGELFF.

This clone was picked up one time. The V gene is TRBV18, the J gene TRBJ1-1, with TRBD1 matching over 7 bases. Germline CDR1 is KGHSH and CDR2 is LQKENI. CDR3 length: 13 amino acids. The V segment lost 5 bases and the J segment 8 bases; nucleotides outside the gene matches: 8. CDR3 amino acids: CASSIGQEREAFF. The DNA of the CDR3 is TGTGCCAGCTCAATCGGACAGGAGAGGGAAGCTTTCTTT.

The V call is TRBV7-2, the J call TRBJ1-2; D perhaps matches TRBD1 (5 bases). This CDR3 is 14 amino acids long. Germline-derived CDR1 and CDR2 are SGHTA and FQGNSA. Trimming removed 2 bases from V and 4 bases from J, with 11 bases in between. The CDR3 nucleotides read TGTGCCAGCAGCTTATCTGGGGGGGGCTATGGCTACACCTTC. Encoded protein: CASSLSGGGYGYTF. Based on the CDR3 plus reference TRBV7-2 and TRBJ1-2, the full variable domain is GAGVSQSPSNKVTEKGKDVELRCDPISGHTALYWYRQSLGQGLEFLIYFQGNSAPDKSGLPSDRFSAERTGGSVSTLTIQRTQQEDSAVYLCASSLSGGGYGYTFGSGTRLTVV.

The chain has TRBV7-9 and TRBJ1-1, with D unclear. CDR3 length equals 13 residues. Germline V CDR1 and CDR2: SEHNR, FQNEAQ (reference sequence). V was shortened by 5 bases and J by 0 bases, with 7 bases between the two germline ends. Written as DNA, the CDR3 is TGTGCCAGCAGCAAATACTTGAACACTGAAGCTTTCTTT. It encodes CASSKYLNTEAFF. Drawing the rest from reference TRBV7-9 and TRBJ1-1, the complete variable domain is DTGVSQNPRHKITKRGQNVTFRCDPISEHNRLYWYRQTLGQGPEFLTYFQNEAQLEKSRLLSDRFSAERPKGSFSTLEIQRTEQGDSAMYLCASSKYLNTEAFFGQGTRLTVV.

This sequence joins TRBV2 and TRBJ2-3, with D uncertain. CDR3 length: 13 amino acids. The germline gives CDR1 SNHLY, CDR2 FYNNEI. Deletions cut 3 bases from V and 4 bases from J, with 8 bases between. CDR3 region: CASSDRVPDTQYF. CDR3 coding DNA: TGTGCCAGCAGTGATAGGGTACCAGATACGCAGTATTTT.

The rearrangement uses TRBV29-1 and TRBJ2-7; D uncertain. The length of the CDR3 is 13 residues. The germline V gene encodes CDR1 SQVTM and CDR2 ANQGSEA. V was clipped by 6 bases and J by 0 bases, with 12 bases between them. The CDR3 loop is CSVEPEDSYEQYF. Written as DNA, the CDR3 is TGCAGCGTGGAGCCCGAGGACTCCTACGAGCAGTACTTC.

The rearrangement links TRBV2 to TRBJ1-1; 9 bases are shared with TRBD1. CDR3 size: 14 residues. J lost 5 bases, V lost 6 bases, and 7 bases had no gene match. Germline assignment: CDR1 SNHLY and CDR2 FYNNEI. The CDR3 is CASRDRGPKTEAFF. In nucleotides, the CDR3 is TGTGCCAGCAGGGACAGGGGTCCGAAGACTGAAGCTTTCTTT.

V is TRBV4-3 and J is TRBJ1-1; D is unclear. The V end lost 0 bases, the J end lost 3 bases, and 8 bases lay between the germline ends. Germline V gene sequence: CDR1 LGHNA, CDR2 YSLEER. The CDR3 has 14 amino acids. The CDR3 sequence is CASSQDGGDTEAFF. The CDR3 DNA follows: TGCGCCAGCAGCCAAGACGGCGGGGACACTGAAGCTTTCTTT.

The chain uses TRBV7-2 and TRBJ1-2; 7 nucleotides agree with TRBD1. CDR3 length equals 16 residues. Germline CDR1 and CDR2: SGHTA and FQGNSA. The ends lost 2 bases at V and 5 bases at J; junction bases unmatched: 11. The CDR3 loop is CASSLIGTVGSYGYTF. The CDR3 DNA follows: TGTGCCAGCAGCTTAATAGGGACAGTTGGGTCTTATGGCTACACCTTC.

The chain uses TRBV6-1 and TRBJ1-5; D call uncertain. From germline, CDR1 is MNHNS and CDR2 SASEGT. This CDR3 contains 14 residues. V was shortened by 1 base and J by 5 bases, with 9 bases between the two germline ends. The CDR3 bases are TGTGCCAGCAGTGAAGAAGGACTCTATCAGCCCCAGCATTTT. Translating gives CASSEEGLYQPQHF.